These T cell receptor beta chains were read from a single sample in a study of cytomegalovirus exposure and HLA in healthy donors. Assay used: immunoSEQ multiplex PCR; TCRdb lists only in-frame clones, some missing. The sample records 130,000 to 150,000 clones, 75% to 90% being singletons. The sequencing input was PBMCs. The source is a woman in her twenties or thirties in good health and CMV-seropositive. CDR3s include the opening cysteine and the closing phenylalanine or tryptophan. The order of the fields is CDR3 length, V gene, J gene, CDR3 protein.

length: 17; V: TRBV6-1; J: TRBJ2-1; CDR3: CASSEGLAGSTYNEQFF
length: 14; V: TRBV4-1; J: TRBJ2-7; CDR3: CASSQADREYEQYF
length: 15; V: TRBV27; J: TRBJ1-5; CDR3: CASRGGALGNQPQHF
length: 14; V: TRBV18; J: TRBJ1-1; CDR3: CASSPRSGNTEAFF
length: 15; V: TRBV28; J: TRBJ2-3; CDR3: CASSGGQGLADTQYF
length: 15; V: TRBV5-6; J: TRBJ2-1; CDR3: CASSPGLAGANEQFF
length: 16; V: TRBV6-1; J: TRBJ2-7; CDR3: CASSGPGDRRSYEQYF
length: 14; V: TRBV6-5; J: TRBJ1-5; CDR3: CASSPRLWDQPQHF
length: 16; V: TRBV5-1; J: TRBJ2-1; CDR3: CASSLAAGLSVHEQFF
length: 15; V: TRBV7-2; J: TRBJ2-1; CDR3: CASSQGDRGFSEQFF
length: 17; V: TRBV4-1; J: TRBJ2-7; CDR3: CASSQATGLAGDYEQYF
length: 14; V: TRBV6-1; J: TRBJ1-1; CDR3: CASSVDRVNTEAFF
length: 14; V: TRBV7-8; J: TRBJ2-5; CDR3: CASSPRASAETQYF
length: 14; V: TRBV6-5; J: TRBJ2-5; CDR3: CASSSASGIQTQYF
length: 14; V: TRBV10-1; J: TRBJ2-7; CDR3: CASPPSGRAHEQYF
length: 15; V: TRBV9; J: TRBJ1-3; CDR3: CASSVGVFSGNTIYF
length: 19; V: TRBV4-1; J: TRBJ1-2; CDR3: CASSPRSWEGTGVNYGYTF
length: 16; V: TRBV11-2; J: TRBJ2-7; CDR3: CASSSEGHPPSYEQYF
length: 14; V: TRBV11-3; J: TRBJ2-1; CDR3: CASSREANYNEQFF
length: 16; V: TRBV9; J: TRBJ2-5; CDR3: CASSELAGAAEETQYF
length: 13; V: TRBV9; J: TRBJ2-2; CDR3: CASSVAYSGELFF
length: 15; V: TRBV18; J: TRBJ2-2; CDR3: CASSPQGQPTGELFF
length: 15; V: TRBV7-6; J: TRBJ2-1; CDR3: CASSLGLSSYNEQFF
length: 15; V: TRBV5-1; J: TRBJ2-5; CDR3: CASSRSPPGKETQYF
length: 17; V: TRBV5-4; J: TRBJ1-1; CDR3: CASSLTAWSGGNTEAFF
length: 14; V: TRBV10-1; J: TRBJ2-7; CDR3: CASRGRAVRNEQYF
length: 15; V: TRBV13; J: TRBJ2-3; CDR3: CASRDGTGNTDTQYF
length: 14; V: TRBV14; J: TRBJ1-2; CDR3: CASKGTGPNYGYTF
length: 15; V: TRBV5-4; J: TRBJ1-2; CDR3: CASSHRTGPTRGYTF
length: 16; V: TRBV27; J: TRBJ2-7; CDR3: CASSLRSQGAVDEQYF
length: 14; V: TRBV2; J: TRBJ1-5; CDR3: CASSERQYNQPQHF
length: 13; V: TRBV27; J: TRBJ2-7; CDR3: CASSHGSSYEQYF
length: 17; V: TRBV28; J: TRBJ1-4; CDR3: CASSTTRDRANRGKLFF
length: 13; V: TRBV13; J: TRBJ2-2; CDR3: CASGSVNTGELFF
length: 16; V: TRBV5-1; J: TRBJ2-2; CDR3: CASRPSGTGVTGELFF
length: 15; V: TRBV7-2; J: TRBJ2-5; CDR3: CASSYRGRRRETQYF
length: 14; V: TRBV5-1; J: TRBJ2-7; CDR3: CASSLGPGAYEQYF
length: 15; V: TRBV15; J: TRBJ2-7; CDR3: CATSRDLSKSYEQYF
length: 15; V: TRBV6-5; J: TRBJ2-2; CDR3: CASSLQGANTGELFF
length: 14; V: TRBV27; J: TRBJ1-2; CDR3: CASSFGQEAIGYTF
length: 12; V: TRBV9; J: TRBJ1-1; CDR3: CASSNQGVEAFF
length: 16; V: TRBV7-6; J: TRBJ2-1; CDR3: CASSFRGGSVYNEQFF
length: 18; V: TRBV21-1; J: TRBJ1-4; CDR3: CASSKKGPDTVCNEKLFF
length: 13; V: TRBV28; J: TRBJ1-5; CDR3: CASSGGGDQPQHF
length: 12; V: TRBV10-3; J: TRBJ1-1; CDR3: CAISRFNTEAFF
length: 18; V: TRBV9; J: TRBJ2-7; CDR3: CASSVGLAGASFQYEQYF
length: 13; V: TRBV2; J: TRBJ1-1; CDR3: CASSSTTGTEAFF
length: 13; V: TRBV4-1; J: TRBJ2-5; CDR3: CASSHALTETQYF
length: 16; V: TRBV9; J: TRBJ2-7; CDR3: CASSVESRDSSYEQYF
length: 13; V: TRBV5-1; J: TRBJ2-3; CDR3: CASSLVTGDTQYF
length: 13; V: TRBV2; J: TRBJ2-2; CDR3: CASTRQGIGELFF
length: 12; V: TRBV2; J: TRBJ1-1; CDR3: CASNLGGDEAFF
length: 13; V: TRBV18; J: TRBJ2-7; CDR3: CASSEAQGGEQYF